This entry lists 15 T cell receptor beta chains sequenced from one sample in a study of cytomegalovirus exposure and HLA in healthy donors. 60 Vbeta and 13 Jbeta primers were used in PCR. Libraries were prepared by immunoSEQ multiplex PCR; TCRdb keeps only in-frame clonotypes and omits some of them. The sample has roughly 140,000 clones; over 75% are singletons. Sequencing was performed on PBMCs. The receptors shown here come from a man aged 30 to 45 in good health and CMV-seropositive.

The chain has TRBV25-1 and TRBJ2-2, with TRBD2 matching over 9 bases. Germline values: CDR1 MGHDK, CDR2 SYGVNS. Trimming took 3 bases from V and 6 from J; bases not matched to a gene: 5. The CDR3 runs 15 residues. The CDR3 DNA reads TGTGCCAGCAGTGACCCTAGCGGGGATTCCGGGGAGCTGTTTTTT. It encodes CASSDPSGDSGELFF.

The V and J genes are TRBV19 and TRBJ1-5; 8 bases align to TRBD1. Germline V gives CDR1 LNHDA, CDR2 SQIVND (reference sequence). This CDR3 comprises 14 residues. V shed 5 bases and J 3 bases; nucleotides not matched to a gene: 3. CDR3 amino acids: CASSRDRFNQPQHF. For the CDR3, the DNA is TGTGCCAGTAGTCGGGACAGGTTCAATCAGCCCCAGCATTTT.

The rearrangement uses TRBV19 and TRBJ2-7, with a tentative D call TRBD2 (6 bases). The V and J ends lost 3 bases and 3 bases respectively, with 9 bases between them. The CDR3 has 13 residues. CDR1 LNHDA and CDR2 SQIVND come from the germline V gene (reference sequence). The CDR3 spells CASSILEGYEQYF. The CDR3 nucleotides read TGTGCCAGTAGTATTTTGGAGGGCTACGAGCAGTACTTC. The full variable domain, with the rest looked up from reference TRBV19 and TRBJ2-7, is DGGITQSPKYLFRKEGQNVTLSCEQNLNHDAMYWYRQDPGQGLRLIYYSQIVNDFQKGDIAEGYSVSREKKESFPLTVTSAQKNPTAFYLCASSILEGYEQYFGPGTRLTVT.

The chain uses TRBV28 and TRBJ1-4; 7 nucleotides line up with TRBD1. The trim removed 5 bases at V and 4 bases at J, leaving 7 bases unmatched. The CDR3 has 15 amino acids. The germline V gene has CDR1 MDHEN and CDR2 SYDVKM. CDR3 sequence (DNA): TGTGCCAGCAGTCCCCGGGACAGCATTAATGAAAAACTGTTTTTT. Protein: CASSPRDSINEKLFF.

The gene calls are TRBV7-9 and TRBJ1-2; D unresolved. Germline assignment: CDR1 SEHNR and CDR2 FQNEAQ (reference sequence). This CDR3 is built from 14 residues. V was shortened by 4 bases and J by 4 bases, with 13 bases between the two germline ends. In nucleotides, the CDR3 is TGTGCCAGCAGCTCCGGGCCGCGGGGCTATGGCTACACCTTC. As protein: CASSSGPRGYGYTF.

V and J are TRBV7-2 and TRBJ1-1; 7 nucleotides agree with TRBD1. The CDR3 is made up of 13 amino acids. Germline-derived CDR1 and CDR2 are SGHTA and FQGNSA. J lost 4 bases, V lost 5 bases, and 4 bases had no gene match. This CDR3 reads CASSLGTVTEAFF. The CDR3 coding sequence is TGTGCCAGCAGCCTCGGGACAGTCACTGAAGCTTTCTTT. The full variable domain, in which reference TRBV7-2 and TRBJ1-1 provide the parts outside the CDR3, is GAGVSQSPSNKVTEKGKDVELRCDPISGHTALYWYRQSLGQGLEFLIYFQGNSAPDKSGLPSDRFSAERTGGSVSTLTIQRTQQEDSAVYLCASSLGTVTEAFFGQGTRLTVV.

The chain recombines TRBV6-1 with TRBJ2-1; 13 bases are a match to TRBD2. CDR3 length equals 16 residues. In germline, CDR1 is MNHNS, CDR2 SASEGT. Unmatched junction bases numbered 5, after V lost 4 bases and J lost 5 bases. The CDR3 sequence is CASSGGLAGPDNEQFF. The CDR3 DNA sequence: TGTGCCAGCAGTGGGGGACTAGCGGGGCCCGACAATGAGCAGTTCTTC.

V and J are TRBV4-2 and TRBJ2-3; D is unresolved. This CDR3 region has 11 residues. Trimming left V 3 bases short and J 10 bases short, with 8 bases between. Per the germline V gene, CDR1 is LGHNA and CDR2 is YNFKEQ. This chain's CDR3 is CASSQNLAQYF. DNA for the CDR3: TGTGCCAGCAGCCAGAACTTGGCGCAGTATTTT.

This clone has only one observation. The chain couples TRBV6-5 to TRBJ1-1, with D possibly TRBD1 on 6 matching bases. This CDR3 has 15 amino acids. V was trimmed by 6 bases and J by 0 bases, leaving 14 bases between them. CDR1 MNHEY and CDR2 SVGAGI come from the germline V gene. The CDR3 nucleotides are TGTGCCAGCAGAGACGCGACAGGCATGAACACTGAAGCTTTCTTT. Amino acids: CASRDATGMNTEAFF.

The rearrangement joins TRBV7-2 to TRBJ1-2, with 10 bases aligning to TRBD1. Germline V gene data show CDR1 as SGHTA and CDR2 as FQGNSA. The CDR3 runs to 15 residues. Unmatched junction bases numbered 3, after V lost 1 base and J lost 4 bases. Here the CDR3 DNA reads TGTGCCAGCAGCTTAGGTTGGGACAGGGGCTATGGCTACACCTTC. Protein product: CASSLGWDRGYGYTF.

V and J are TRBV11-2 and TRBJ1-2; D unclear. This CDR3 spans 13 amino acids. Trimming removed 3 bases from V and 0 bases from J, with 5 bases in between. CDR1 is SGHAT, CDR2 FQNNGV, per germline. CDR3 loop: CASSLRSNYGYTF. As DNA, the CDR3 is TGTGCCAGCAGCTTGAGGTCTAACTATGGCTACACCTTC.

This clone was counted a few times. The chain couples TRBV6-1 to TRBJ2-3; TRBD2 matches at 7 bases. The CDR3 is 16 residues long. V gave up 3 bases and J gave up 0 bases; unmatched junction bases: 6. Germline V lookup: CDR1 MNHNS, CDR2 SASEGT. CDR3 DNA: TGTGCCAGCAGTGATTTAGCGGGCTTAAGCACAGATACGCAGTATTTT. Residues: CASSDLAGLSTDTQYF.

The chain links TRBV5-4 to TRBJ1-2; 7 bases are a match to TRBD1. V lost 3 bases and J lost 4; bases outside the gene matches: 3. Germline CDR1 and CDR2: SGHNT and YYREEE (reference sequence). The CDR3 consists of 13 residues. For the CDR3, the DNA is TGTGCCAGCAGCTGGCGGGACAGCTATGGCTACACCTTC. Translated, it gives CASSWRDSYGYTF.

The V and J genes are TRBV11-3 and TRBJ2-7, with 10 bases that match TRBD1. Germline CDR1 and CDR2: SGHNT and YENEEA. The CDR3 is made up of 18 amino acids. V trimming: 0 bases; J trimming: 4 bases; junction bases outside the gene matches: 12. The CDR3 protein is CASSLDHLKTGGKYEQYF. For the CDR3, the DNA is TGTGCCAGCAGCTTAGATCATTTGAAGACAGGGGGCAAGTACGAGCAGTACTTC.

The V and J genes are TRBV6-6 and TRBJ1-2, with a possible D match to TRBD1 (6 bases). The CDR3 has 14 residues. Deletions cut 2 bases from V and 8 bases from J, with 15 bases between. Looked up from germline, CDR1 is MNHNY and CDR2 is SVGAGI (reference sequence). CDR3 sequence reads: CASSYGTPGGGYTF. The CDR3 coding sequence is TGTGCCAGCAGTTACGGGACACCCGGAGGAGGCTACACCTTC.